This TCR beta chain was sequenced in a study of tumor-infiltrating lymphocytes in primary liver carcinoma. Trimming at V came to 4 bases and at J to 5 bases, leaving 6 bases not matched to a gene. This CDR3 has 15 amino acids. Germline loops: CDR1 MDHEN, CDR2 SYDVKM. Germline DNA was extracted alongside blood RNA, which was obtained from unsorted whole blood. An approximately 4-milliliter peripheral blood sample was collected before surgery. Overall study results and limits: Top-250-clone fractions were significantly higher in tumors than in blood (p = 0.039). Tumor region pairs overlapped more than did tumor-adjacent and tumor-blood pairs. Comparison of CD4+ and CD8+ repertoires was precluded by bulk unsorted samples.

Constant-region priming of 500 to 550 ng total RNA yielded TCR beta cDNA. Construction of TCR beta libraries relied on three successive nested multiplex PCR rounds employing slightly modified ARM-PCR. Investigators reported that the first two PCR rounds, at around 10 cycles each, used TRBV1-TRBV30 forward primers with a C-beta reverse primer. TCRdb reprocessed the multiplex PCR reads with MiXCR, giving one entry per CDR3 protein. Of 310,000 or so distinct CDR3 sequences in the sample, less than 65% were seen once. Notes on this clonotype: Its antigen is not identified.

The rearrangement uses TRBV28 and TRBJ2-7; TRBD1 aligns across 12 bases. The sequence was collected from a man aged 35 to 55 with primary liver carcinoma and hepatitis B virus infection. Material: peripheral blood. The CDR3 loop reads CASSSAGQGAHEQYF. The CDR3 region has the DNA TGTGCCAGCAGTTCCGCGGGACAGGGGGCCCACGAGCAGTACTTC. The entire variable domain, with the rest obtained from reference TRBV28 and TRBJ2-7, is as follows: DVKVTQSSRYLVKRTGEKVFLECVQDMDHENMFWYRQDPGLGLRLIYFSYDVKMKEKGDIPEGYSVSREKKERFSLILESASTNQTSMYLCASSSAGQGAHEQYFGPGTRLTVT.